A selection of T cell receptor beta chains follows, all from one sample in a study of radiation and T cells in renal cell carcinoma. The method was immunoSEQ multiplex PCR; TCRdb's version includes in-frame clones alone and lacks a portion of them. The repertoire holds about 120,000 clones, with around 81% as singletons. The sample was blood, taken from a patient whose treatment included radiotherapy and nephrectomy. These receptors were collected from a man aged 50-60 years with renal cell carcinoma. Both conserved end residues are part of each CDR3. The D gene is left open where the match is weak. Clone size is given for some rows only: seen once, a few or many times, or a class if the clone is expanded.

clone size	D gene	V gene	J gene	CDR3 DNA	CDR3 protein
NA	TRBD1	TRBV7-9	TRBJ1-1	TGTGCCAGCAGCGTGATACAGGGGGCGGGCACTGAAGCTTTCTTT	CASSVIQGAGTEAFF
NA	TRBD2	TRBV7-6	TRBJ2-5	TGTGCCAGCAGCTTAGACTTGGCGGGGGATGAGACCCAGTACTTC	CASSLDLAGDETQYF
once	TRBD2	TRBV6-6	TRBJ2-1	TGTGCCAGCAGTTACTCGACCGGACTAGGGGCTCCGGAGCAGTTCTTC	CASSYSTGLGAPEQFF
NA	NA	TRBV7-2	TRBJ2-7	TGTGCCAGCAGCTTAGTGGTAGGGAACTACGAGCAGTACTTC	CASSLVVGNYEQYF
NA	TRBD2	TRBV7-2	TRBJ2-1	TGTGCCAGCAGCTTTCTCGGGGGGTATTCCTACAATGAGCAGTTCTTC	CASSFLGGYSYNEQFF
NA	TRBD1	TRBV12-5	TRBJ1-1	TGTGCTAGTGGTTTGTGGACAGGGGGCGCTGGCACTGAAGCTTTCTTT	CASGLWTGGAGTEAFF
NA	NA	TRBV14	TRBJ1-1	TGTGCCAGCACGGGGGTGAACACTGAAGCTTTCTTT	CASTGVNTEAFF
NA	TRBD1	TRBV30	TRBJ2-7	TGTGCCTGGACCTACAGGGGTAGTCGCTACGAGCAGTACTTC	CAWTYRGSRYEQYF
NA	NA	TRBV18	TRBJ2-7	TGTGCCAGCTCACCGACTTCAGACCACGAGCAGTACTTC	CASSPTSDHEQYF
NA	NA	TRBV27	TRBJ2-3	TGTGCCAGTAGAAGAGGGGGTGCTAGCACAGATACGCAGTATTTT	CASRRGGASTDTQYF
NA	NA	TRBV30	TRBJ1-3	TGTGCCTGGAGTCCGCCTTGGACAGTCTCTGGAAACACCATATATTTT	CAWSPPWTVSGNTIYF
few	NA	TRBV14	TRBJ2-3	TGTGCCAGCAGCCAAGATGAAAAGGGCAGTAGGACAGATACGCAGTATTTT	CASSQDEKGSRTDTQYF